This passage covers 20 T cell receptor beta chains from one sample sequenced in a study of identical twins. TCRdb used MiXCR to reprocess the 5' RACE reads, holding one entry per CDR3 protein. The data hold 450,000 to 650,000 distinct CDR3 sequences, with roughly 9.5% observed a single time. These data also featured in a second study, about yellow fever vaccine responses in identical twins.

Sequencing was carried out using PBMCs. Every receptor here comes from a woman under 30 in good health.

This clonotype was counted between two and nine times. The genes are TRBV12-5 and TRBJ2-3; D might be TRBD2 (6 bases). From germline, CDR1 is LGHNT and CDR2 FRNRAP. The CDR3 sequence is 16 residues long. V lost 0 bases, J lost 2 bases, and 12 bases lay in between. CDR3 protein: CASGLVRGDFTDTQYF. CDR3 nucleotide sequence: TGTGCTAGTGGTTTGGTCCGTGGGGACTTCACAGATACGCAGTATTTT.

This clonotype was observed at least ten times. The CDR3 protein is CASSSDKHTDTQYF. As DNA, the CDR3 is TGTGCCAGCAGCTCCGACAAACACACAGATACGCAGTATTTT. V and J are TRBV6-2 or TRBV6-3 and TRBJ2-3; D unresolved. The V end was cut by 6 bases, the J end by 2 bases, with 12 bases between. Germline CDR1 MNHEY, CDR2 SVGEGT. The CDR3 has 14 residues.

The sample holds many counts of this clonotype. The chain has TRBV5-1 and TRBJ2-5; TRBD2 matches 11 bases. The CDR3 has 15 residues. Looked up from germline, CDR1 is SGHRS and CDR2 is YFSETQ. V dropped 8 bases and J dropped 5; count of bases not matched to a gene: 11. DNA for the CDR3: TGCGCCAGTTTCGATACTAGCGGGAGAATGGAGACCCAGTACTTC. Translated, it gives CASFDTSGRMETQYF.

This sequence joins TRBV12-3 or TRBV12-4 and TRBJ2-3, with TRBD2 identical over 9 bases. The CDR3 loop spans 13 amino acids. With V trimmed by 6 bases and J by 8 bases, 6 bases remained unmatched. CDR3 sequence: CASSQIAGATQYF. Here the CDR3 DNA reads TGTGCCAGCAGCCAAATAGCGGGGGCTACGCAGTATTTT.

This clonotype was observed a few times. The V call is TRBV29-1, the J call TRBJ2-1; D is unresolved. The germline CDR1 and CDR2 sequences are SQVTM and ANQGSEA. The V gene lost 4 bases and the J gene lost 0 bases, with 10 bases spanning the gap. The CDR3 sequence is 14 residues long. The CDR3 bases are TGCAGCGTTGTAGCAGAGAGCTCCTACAATGAGCAGTTCTTC. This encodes CSVVAESSYNEQFF.

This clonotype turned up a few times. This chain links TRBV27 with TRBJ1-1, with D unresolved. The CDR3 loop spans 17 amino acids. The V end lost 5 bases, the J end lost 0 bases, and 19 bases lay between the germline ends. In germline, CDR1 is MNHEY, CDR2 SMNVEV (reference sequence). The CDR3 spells CASSPYPLSAMNTEAFF. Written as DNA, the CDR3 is TGTGCCAGCAGTCCCTACCCCCTCTCGGCTATGAACACTGAAGCTTTCTTT.

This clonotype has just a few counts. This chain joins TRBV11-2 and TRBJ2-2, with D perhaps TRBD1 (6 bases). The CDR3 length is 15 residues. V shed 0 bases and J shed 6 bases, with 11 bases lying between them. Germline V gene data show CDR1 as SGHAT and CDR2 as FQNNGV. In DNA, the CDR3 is TGTGCCAGCAGCTTAGATTCAGGGGTGGCCGGGGAGCTGTTTTTT. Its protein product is CASSLDSGVAGELFF. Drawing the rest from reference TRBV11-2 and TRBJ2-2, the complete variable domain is EAGVAQSPRYKIIEKRQSVAFWCNPISGHATLYWYQQILGQGPKLLIQFQNNGVVDDSQLPKDRFSAERLKGVDSTLKIQPAKLEDSAVYLCASSLDSGVAGELFFGEGSRLTVL.

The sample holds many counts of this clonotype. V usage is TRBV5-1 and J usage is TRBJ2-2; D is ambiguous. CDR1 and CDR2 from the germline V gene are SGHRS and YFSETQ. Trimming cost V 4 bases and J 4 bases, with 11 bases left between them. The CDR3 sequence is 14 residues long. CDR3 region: CASSPVRPTGELFF. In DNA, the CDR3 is TGCGCCAGCAGCCCCGTTCGACCCACCGGGGAGCTGTTTTTT.

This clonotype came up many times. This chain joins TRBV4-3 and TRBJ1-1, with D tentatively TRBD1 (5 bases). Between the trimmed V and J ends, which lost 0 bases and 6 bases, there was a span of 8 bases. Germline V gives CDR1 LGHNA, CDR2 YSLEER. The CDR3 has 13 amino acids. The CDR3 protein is CASSQDRGAEAFF. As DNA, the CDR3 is TGCGCCAGCAGCCAAGATAGAGGGGCTGAAGCTTTCTTT.

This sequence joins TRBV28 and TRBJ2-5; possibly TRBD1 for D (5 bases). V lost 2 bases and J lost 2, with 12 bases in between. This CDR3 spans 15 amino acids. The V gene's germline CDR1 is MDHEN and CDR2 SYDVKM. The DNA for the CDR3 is TGTGCCAGCAGTTTACTTGGACATGAACAAGAGACCCAGTACTTC. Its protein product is CASSLLGHEQETQYF.

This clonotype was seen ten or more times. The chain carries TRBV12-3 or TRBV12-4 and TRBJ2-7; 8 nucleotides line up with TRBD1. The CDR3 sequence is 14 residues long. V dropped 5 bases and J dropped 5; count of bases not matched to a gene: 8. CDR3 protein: CASSNRQGKDEQYF. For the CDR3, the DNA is TGTGCCAGCAGTAACCGACAGGGGAAGGACGAGCAGTACTTC.

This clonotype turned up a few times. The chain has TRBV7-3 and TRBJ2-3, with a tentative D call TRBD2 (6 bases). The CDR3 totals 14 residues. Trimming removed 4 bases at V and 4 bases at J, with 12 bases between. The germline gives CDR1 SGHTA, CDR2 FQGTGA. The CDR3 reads CASSWGLGPDTQYF. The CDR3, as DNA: TGTGCCAGCAGCTGGGGACTGGGGCCAGATACGCAGTATTTT.

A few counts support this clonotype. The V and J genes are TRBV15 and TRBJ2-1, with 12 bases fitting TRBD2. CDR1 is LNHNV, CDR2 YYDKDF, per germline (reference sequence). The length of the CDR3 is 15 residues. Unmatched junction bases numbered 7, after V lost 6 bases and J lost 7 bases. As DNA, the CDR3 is TGTGCCACCAGTCTGACTAGCGGGAGAGGGAATGAGCAGTTCTTC. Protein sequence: CATSLTSGRGNEQFF.

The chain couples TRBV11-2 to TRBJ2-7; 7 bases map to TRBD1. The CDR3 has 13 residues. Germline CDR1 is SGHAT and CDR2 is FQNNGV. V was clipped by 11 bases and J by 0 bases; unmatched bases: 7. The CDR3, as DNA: TGTGCCGAGGGGGCAGGGGGCTCCTACGAGCAGTACTTC. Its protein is CAEGAGGSYEQYF.

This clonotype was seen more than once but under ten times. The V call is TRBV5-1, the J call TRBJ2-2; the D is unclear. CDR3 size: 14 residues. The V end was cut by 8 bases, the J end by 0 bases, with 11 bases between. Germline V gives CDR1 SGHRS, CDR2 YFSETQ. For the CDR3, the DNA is TGCGCCAGTACCCGGTGGCCGAACACCGGGGAGCTGTTTTTT. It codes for CASTRWPNTGELFF.

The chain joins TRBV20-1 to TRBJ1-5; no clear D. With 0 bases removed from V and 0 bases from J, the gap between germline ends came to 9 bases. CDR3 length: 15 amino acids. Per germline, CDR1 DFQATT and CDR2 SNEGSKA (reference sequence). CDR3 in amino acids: CSARDSRHSNQPQHF. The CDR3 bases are TGCAGTGCTAGAGATAGCAGACATAGCAATCAGCCCCAGCATTTT.

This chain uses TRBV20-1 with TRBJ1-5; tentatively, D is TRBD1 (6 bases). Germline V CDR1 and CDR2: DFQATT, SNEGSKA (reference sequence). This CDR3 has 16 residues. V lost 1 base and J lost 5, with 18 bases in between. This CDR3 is CSARAIWGQGDQPQHF. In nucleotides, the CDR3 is TGCAGTGCTAGAGCTATTTGGGGGCAGGGTGATCAGCCCCAGCATTTT.

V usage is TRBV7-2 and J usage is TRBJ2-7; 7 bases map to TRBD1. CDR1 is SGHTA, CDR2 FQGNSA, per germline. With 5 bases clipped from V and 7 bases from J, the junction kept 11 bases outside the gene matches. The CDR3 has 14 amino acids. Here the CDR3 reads CASSPGTAYVEQYF. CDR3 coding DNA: TGTGCCAGCAGCCCCGGGACAGCCTACGTTGAGCAGTACTTC. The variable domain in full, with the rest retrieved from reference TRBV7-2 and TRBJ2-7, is GAGVSQSPSNKVTEKGKDVELRCDPISGHTALYWYRQSLGQGLEFLIYFQGNSAPDKSGLPSDRFSAERTGGSVSTLTIQRTQQEDSAVYLCASSPGTAYVEQYFGPGTRLTVT.

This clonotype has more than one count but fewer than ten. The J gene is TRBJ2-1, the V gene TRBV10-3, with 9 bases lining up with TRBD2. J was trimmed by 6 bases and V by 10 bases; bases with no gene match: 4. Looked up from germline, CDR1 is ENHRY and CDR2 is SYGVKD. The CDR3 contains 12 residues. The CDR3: CATHSGSNEQFF. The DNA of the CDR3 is TGTGCCACCCATAGCGGGAGCAATGAGCAGTTCTTC.

CDR3 sequence: CASSPTRLEGGGTQYF. CDR3 DNA sequence: TGTGCCAGCAGCCCTACCCGACTGGAGGGCGGGGGGACCCAGTACTTC. The chain joins TRBV6-2 or TRBV6-3 to TRBJ2-5; 7 nucleotides agree with TRBD2. V was pared by 6 bases and J by 7 bases, with 17 bases of the junction left unmatched. There are 16 residues in the CDR3. Germline CDR1 reads MNHEY; CDR2 reads SVGEGT.